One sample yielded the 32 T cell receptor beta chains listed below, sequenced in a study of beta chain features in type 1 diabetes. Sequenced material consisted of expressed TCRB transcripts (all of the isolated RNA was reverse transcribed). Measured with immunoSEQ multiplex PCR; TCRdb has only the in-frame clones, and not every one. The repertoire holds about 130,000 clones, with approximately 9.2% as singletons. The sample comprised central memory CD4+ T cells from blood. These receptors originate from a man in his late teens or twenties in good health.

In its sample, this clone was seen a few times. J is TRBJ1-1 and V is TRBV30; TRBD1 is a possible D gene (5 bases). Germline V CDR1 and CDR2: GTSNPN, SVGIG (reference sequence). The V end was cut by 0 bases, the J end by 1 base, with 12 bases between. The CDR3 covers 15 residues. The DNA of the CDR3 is TGTGCCTGGAGTGTAGCTCGGCAGGGGAACACTGAAGCTTTCTTT. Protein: CAWSVARQGNTEAFF.

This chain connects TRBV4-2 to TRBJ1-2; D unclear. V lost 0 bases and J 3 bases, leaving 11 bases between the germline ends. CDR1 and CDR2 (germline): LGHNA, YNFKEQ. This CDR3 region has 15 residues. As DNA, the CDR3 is TGTGCCAGCAGCCAAGAGATCGGTCCGTACTATGGCTACACCTTC. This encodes CASSQEIGPYYGYTF.

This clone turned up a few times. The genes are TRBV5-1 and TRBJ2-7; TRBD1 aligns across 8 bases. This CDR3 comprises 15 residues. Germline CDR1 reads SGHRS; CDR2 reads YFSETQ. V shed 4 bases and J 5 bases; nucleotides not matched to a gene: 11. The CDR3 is CASSARTGLFNEQYF. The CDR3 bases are TGCGCCAGCAGCGCGCGGACAGGGCTTTTCAACGAGCAGTACTTC.

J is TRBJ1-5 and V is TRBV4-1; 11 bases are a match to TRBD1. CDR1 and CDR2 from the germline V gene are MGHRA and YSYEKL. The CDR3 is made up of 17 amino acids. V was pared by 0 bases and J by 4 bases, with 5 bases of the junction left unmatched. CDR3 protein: CASSQDGQGARNQPQHF. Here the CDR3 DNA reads TGCGCCAGCAGCCAAGACGGACAGGGGGCTCGGAATCAGCCCCAGCATTTT.

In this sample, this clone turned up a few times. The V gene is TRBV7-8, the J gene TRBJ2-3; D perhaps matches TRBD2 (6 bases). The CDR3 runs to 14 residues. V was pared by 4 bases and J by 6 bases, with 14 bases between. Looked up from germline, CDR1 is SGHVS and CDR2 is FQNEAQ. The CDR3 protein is CASSSTRRGDTQYF. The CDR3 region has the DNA TGTGCCAGCAGCTCGACTAGACGTGGGGATACGCAGTATTTT.

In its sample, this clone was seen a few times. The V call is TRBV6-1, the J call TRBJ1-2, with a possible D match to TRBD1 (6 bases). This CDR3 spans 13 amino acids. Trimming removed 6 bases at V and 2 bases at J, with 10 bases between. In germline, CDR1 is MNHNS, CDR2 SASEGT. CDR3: CASRIGQNYGYTF. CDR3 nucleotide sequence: TGTGCCAGCAGGATCGGACAGAACTATGGCTACACCTTC.

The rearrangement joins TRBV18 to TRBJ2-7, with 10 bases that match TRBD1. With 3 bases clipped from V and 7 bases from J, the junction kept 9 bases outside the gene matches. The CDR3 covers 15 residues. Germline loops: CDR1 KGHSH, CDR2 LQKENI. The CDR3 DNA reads TGTGCCAGCTCACCCCCGGGACAGGGGACATCGGAGCAGTACTTC. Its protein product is CASSPPGQGTSEQYF.

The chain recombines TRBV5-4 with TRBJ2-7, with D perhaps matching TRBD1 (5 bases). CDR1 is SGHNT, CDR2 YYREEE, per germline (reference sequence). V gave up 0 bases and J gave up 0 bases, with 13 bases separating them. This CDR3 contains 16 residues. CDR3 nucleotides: TGTGCCAGCAGCTTGGGACAGCTGGAGAGCTCCTACGAGCAGTACTTC. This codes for CASSLGQLESSYEQYF.

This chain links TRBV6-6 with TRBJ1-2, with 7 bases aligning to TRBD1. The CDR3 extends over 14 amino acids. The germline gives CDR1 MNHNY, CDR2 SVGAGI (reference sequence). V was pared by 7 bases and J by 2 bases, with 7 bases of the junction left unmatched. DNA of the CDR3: TGTGCCAGCACTACACAGACAGGGAACTATGGCTACACCTTC. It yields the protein CASTTQTGNYGYTF.

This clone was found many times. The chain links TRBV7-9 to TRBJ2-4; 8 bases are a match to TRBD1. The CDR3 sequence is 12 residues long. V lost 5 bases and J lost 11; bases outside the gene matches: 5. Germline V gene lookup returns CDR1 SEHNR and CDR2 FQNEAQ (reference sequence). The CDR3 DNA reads TGTGCCAGCAGCGTGGACAGGGCCGTTCAGTACTTC. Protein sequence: CASSVDRAVQYF.

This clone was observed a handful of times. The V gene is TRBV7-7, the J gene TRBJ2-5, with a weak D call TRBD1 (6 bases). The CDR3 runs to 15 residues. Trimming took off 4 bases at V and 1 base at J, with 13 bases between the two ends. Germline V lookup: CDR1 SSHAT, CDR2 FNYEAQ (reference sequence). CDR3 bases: TGTGCCAGCAGCTCCTCACAGGGTCCCCAAGAGACCCAGTACTTC. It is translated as CASSSSQGPQETQYF.

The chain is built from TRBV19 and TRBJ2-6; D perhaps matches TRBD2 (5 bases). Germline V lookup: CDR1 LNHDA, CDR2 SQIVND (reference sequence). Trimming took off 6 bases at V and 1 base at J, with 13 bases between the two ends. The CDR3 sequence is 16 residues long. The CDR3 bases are TGTGCCAGTAGCCGGTACAGCGGATCTGGGGCCAACGTCCTGACTTTC. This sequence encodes CASSRYSGSGANVLTF.

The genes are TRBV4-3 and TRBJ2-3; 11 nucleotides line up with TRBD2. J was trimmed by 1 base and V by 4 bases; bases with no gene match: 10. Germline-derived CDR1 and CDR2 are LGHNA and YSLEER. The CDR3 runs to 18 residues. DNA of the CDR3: TGCGCCAGCAGCCCCCAAGTACTACTAGCGGGGGGCACAGATACGCAGTATTTT. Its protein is CASSPQVLLAGGTDTQYF.

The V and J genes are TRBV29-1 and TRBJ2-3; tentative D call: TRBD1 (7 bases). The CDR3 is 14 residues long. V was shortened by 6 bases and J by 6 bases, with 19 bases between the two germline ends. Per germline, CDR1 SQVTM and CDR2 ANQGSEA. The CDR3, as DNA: TGCAGCGTCCAGGGGGACAAGGGGGGCGATACGCAGTATTTT. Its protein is CSVQGDKGGDTQYF.

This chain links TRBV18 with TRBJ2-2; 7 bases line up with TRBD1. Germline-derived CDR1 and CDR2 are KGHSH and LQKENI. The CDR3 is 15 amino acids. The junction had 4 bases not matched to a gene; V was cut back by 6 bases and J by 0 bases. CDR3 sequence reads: CASSIGQANTGELFF. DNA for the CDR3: TGTGCCAGCTCTATTGGACAGGCGAACACCGGGGAGCTGTTTTTT.

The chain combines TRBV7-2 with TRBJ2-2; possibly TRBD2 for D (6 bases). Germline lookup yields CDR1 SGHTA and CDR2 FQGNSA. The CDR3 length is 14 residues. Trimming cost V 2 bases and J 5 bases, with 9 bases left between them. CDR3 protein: CASSLNGGTGELFF. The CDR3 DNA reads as TGTGCCAGCAGCTTAAACGGGGGAACCGGGGAGCTGTTTTTT.

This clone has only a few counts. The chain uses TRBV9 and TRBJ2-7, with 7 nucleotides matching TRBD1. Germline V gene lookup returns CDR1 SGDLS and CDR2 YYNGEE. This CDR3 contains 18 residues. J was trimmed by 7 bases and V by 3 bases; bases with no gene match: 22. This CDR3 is CASSEGVGGTGARGEQYF. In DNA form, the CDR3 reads TGTGCCAGCAGCGAGGGCGTAGGGGGTACAGGGGCGAGAGGAGAGCAGTACTTC. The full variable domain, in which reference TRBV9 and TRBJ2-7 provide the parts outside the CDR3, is DSGVTQTPKHLITATGQRVTLRCSPRSGDLSVYWYQQSLDQGLQFLIQYYNGEERAKGNILERFSAQQFPDLHSELNLSSLELGDSALYFCASSEGVGGTGARGEQYFGPGTRLTVT.

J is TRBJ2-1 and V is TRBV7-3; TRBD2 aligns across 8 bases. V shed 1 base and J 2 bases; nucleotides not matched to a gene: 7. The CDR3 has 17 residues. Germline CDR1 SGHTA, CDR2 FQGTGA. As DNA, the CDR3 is TGTGCCAGCAGCTTAAGTCGAGGCGGGGGGACCTACAATGAGCAGTTCTTC. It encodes CASSLSRGGGTYNEQFF.

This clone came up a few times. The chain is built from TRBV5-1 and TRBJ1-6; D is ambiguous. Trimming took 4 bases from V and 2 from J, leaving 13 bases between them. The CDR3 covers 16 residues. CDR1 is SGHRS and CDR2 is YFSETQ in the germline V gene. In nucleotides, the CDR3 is TGCGCCAGCAGCGCGGAGGGAAGTCCCTATAATTCACCCCTCCACTTT. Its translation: CASSAEGSPYNSPLHF.

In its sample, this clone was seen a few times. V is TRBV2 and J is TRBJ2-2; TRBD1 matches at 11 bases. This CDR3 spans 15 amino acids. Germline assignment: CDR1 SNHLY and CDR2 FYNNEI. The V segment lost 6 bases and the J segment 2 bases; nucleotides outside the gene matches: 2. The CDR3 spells CASRGTGGNTGELFF. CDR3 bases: TGTGCCAGCAGGGGGACAGGGGGTAACACCGGGGAGCTGTTTTTT. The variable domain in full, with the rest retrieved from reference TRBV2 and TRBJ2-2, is EPEVTQTPSHQVTQMGQEVILRCVPISNHLYFYWYRQILGQKVEFLVSFYNNEISEKSEIFDDQFSVERPDGSNFTLKIRSTKLEDSAMYFCASRGTGGNTGELFFGEGSRLTVL.

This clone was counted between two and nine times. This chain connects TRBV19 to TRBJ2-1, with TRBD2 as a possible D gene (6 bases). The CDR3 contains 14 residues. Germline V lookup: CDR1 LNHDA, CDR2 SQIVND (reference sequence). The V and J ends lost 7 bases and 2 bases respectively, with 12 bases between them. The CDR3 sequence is CASNPWGAYNEQFF. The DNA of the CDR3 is TGTGCCAGTAATCCTTGGGGGGCCTACAATGAGCAGTTCTTC. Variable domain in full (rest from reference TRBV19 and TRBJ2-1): DGGITQSPKYLFRKEGQNVTLSCEQNLNHDAMYWYRQDPGQGLRLIYYSQIVNDFQKGDIAEGYSVSREKKESFPLTVTSAQKNPTAFYLCASNPWGAYNEQFFGPGTRLTVL.

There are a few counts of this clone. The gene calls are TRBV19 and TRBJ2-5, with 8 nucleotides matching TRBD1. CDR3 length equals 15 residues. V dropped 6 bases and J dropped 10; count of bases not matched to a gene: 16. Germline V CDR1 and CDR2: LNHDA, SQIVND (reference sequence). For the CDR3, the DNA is TGTGCCAGTAGCAGCCGCCGGGACAGGATTTCGGGCCAGTACTTC. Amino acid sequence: CASSSRRDRISGQYF.

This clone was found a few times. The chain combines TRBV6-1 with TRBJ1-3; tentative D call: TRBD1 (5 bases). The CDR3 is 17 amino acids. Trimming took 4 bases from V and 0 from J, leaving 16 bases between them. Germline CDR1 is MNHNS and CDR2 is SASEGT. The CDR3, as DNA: TGTGCCAGCAGTGGAACCGGGACTTCGAGCTCTGGAAACACCATATATTTT. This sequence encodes CASSGTGTSSSGNTIYF.

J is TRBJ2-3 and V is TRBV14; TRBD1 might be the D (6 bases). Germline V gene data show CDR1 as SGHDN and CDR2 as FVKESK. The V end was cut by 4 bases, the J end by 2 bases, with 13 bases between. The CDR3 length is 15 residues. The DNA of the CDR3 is TGTGCCAGCAGCCCGTTTGCAGGGGTCACAGATACGCAGTATTTT. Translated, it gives CASSPFAGVTDTQYF. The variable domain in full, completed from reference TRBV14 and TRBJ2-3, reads EAGVTQFPSHSVIEKGQTVTLRCDPISGHDNLYWYRRVMGKEIKFLLHFVKESKQDESGMPNNRFLAERTGGTYSTLKVQPAELEDSGVYFCASSPFAGVTDTQYFGPGTRLTVL.

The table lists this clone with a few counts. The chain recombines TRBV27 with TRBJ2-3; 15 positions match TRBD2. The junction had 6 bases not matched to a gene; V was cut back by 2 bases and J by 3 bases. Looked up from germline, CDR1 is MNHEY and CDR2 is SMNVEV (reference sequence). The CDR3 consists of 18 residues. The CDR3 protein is CASSLGLAGGRKTDTQYF. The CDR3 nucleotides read TGTGCCAGCAGTTTAGGACTAGCGGGGGGGCGTAAGACAGATACGCAGTATTTT.

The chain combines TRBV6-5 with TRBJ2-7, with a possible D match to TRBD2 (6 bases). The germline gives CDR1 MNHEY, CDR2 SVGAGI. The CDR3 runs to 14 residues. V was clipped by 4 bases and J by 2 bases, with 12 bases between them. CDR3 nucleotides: TGTGCCAGCAGTTTCGGCGGGGTCACCTACGAGCAGTACTTC. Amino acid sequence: CASSFGGVTYEQYF.

The CDR3 nucleotides are TGTGCCTGGGACGGGAGCGGCGGGAGCTACACCTTC. This translates into CAWDGSGGSYTF. The rearrangement links TRBV30 to TRBJ1-2; D call uncertain. The CDR3 is 12 residues long. The germline CDR1 and CDR2 sequences are GTSNPN and SVGIG (reference sequence). The ends were cut back, 5 bases at V and 9 bases at J, with 16 bases in the middle.

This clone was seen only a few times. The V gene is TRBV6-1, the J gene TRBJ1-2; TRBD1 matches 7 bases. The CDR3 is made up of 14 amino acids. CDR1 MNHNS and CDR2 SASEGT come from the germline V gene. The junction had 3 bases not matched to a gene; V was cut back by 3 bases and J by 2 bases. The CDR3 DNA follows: TGTGCCAGCAGTGACACAGGGGCCAACTATGGCTACACCTTC. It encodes CASSDTGANYGYTF.

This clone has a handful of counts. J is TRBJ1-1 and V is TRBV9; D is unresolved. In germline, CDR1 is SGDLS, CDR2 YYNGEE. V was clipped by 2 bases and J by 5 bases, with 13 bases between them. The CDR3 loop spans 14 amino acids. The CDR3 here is CASSVGGVGTEAFF. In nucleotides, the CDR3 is TGTGCCAGCAGCGTCGGCGGGGTGGGTACTGAAGCTTTCTTT.

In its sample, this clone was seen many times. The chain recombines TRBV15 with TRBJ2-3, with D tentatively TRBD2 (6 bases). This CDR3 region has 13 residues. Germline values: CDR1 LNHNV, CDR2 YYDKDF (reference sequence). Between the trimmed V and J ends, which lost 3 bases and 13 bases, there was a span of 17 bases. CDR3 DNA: TGTGCCACCAGCAGTTTTCAGGACCGGAGGGAGTATTTT. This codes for CATSSFQDRREYF.

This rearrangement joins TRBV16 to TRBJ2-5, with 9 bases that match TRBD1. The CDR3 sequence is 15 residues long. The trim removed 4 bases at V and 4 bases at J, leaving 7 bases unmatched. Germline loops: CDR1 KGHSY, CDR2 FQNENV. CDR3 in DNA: TGTGCCAGCAGCCCACGGACAGGGGCCCGAGAGACCCAGTACTTC. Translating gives CASSPRTGARETQYF.

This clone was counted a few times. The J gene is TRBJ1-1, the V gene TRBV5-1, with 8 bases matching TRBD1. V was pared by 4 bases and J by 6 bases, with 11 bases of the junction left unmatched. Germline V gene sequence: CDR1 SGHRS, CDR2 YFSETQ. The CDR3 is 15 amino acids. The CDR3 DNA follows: TGCGCCAGCAGCAAGGGAGGACAGGGAGGTCCTGAAGCTTTCTTT. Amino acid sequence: CASSKGGQGGPEAFF.